Given below is one TCR beta chain in context. Antigen specificity is unknown. 60 Vbeta and 13 Jbeta primers were used in PCR. Sequenced by immunoSEQ multiplex PCR; TCRdb stores in-frame clones only, minus some. Of approximately 140,000 clones listed, approximately 71% were seen once; the top ten hold roughly 4.9%. This sample was included in a study of cytomegalovirus exposure and HLA in healthy donors. V dropped 0 bases and J dropped 0; count of bases not matched to a gene: 8. The CDR3 contains 17 residues. CDR1 and CDR2 from the germline V gene are SGHRS and YFSETQ. General study findings and limits: An analysis that was carried out later associated 16,951 TCR beta sequences with HLA alleles at 0.05 false discovery rate. Looking again later, the authors saw that most CMV-associated TCR beta chains seemed HLA-restricted. The study reported that TCR beta sequences accurately predicted HLA-A and HLA-B alleles in most subjects.

This TCR derives from a woman aged 45-65 years in good health and CMV-seronegative. The sample comprised PBMCs. V usage is TRBV5-1 and J usage is TRBJ2-7; 8 bases are shared with TRBD1. The CDR3 region has the DNA TGCGCCAGCAGCTTGGACCTCTGGACAGGGACCTCCTACGAGCAGTACTTC. It encodes CASSLDLWTGTSYEQYF. Complete variable domain (other parts from reference TRBV5-1 and TRBJ2-7): KAGVTQTPRYLIKTRGQQVTLSCSPISGHRSVSWYQQTPGQGLQFLFEYFSETQRNKGNFPGRFSGRQFSNSRSEMNVSTLELGDSALYLCASSLDLWTGTSYEQYFGPGTRLTVT.